The 25 T cell receptor beta chains reported below all come from one sample, sequenced in a study of blood T cell repertoires in COVID-19. The protocol was immunoSEQ multiplex PCR, while the TCRdb copy is restricted to in-frame clones and leaves out a portion. The sample lists fewer than 110,000 clones, about 90% occurring once. Sample: peripheral blood. These receptors originate from a human donor in a cohort sampled during active COVID-19.

The chain employs TRBV7-3 and TRBJ2-6; D may be TRBD1 (6 bases). From germline, CDR1 is SGHTA and CDR2 FQGTGA. This CDR3 has 16 residues. Between the trimmed V and J ends, which lost 5 bases and 2 bases, there was a span of 13 bases. The chain's CDR3 is CASSPTAGAGANVLTF. CDR3 DNA sequence: TGTGCCAGCAGCCCAACGGCAGGGGCTGGGGCCAACGTCCTGACTTTC. Together with reference TRBV7-3 and TRBJ2-6, the CDR3 gives the full variable domain: GAGVSQTPSNKVTEKGKYVELRCDPISGHTALYWYRQSLGQGPEFLIYFQGTGAADDSGLPNDRFFAVRPEGSVSTLKIQRTERGDSAVYLCASSPTAGAGANVLTFGAGSRLTVL.

This chain connects TRBV27 to TRBJ2-5; possible D gene TRBD2, 6 bases. The ends were cut back, 3 bases at V and 4 bases at J, with 15 bases in the middle. Germline CDR1 reads MNHEY; CDR2 reads SMNVEV (reference sequence). The CDR3 is 15 amino acids. Here the CDR3 reads CASSFLAVQGETQYF. The CDR3 DNA reads as TGTGCCAGCAGTTTTTTAGCGGTTCAGGGAGAGACCCAGTACTTC.

J is TRBJ2-3 and V is TRBV5-1; possible D gene TRBD2, 6 bases. The CDR3 is 16 amino acids. Trimming took 4 bases from V and 2 from J, leaving 17 bases between them. CDR1 SGHRS and CDR2 YFSETQ come from the germline V gene. CDR3 loop: CASSPARDSYTDTQYF. The CDR3 nucleotides are TGCGCCAGCAGCCCCGCCCGGGACTCCTACACAGATACGCAGTATTTT.

The V and J genes are TRBV18 and TRBJ1-4; TRBD1 matches 8 bases. This CDR3 region has 15 residues. The V gene end was trimmed by 0 bases and the J gene end by 8 bases; junction bases not matched to a gene: 5. CDR1 is KGHSH and CDR2 is LQKENI in the germline V gene. In DNA, the CDR3 is TGTGCCAGCTCACCACCGCAGGGGGCAGGAGAAAAACTGTTTTTT. Translated: CASSPPQGAGEKLFF.

The sample holds many counts of this clone. The identical CDR3 is also encoded by other nucleotide sequences in the sample. This chain links TRBV11-3 with TRBJ2-1; 7 bases are shared with TRBD2. This CDR3 region has 15 residues. Germline V gene lookup returns CDR1 SGHNT and CDR2 YENEEA. V gave up 1 base and J gave up 4 bases; unmatched junction bases: 4. Written as DNA, the CDR3 is TGTGCCAGCAGCTTAGGGCTAGCGGCATACAATGAGCAGTTCTTC. Translating gives CASSLGLAAYNEQFF.

Only a few counts were recorded for this clone. The CDR3: CASSLFSGTDYEQYF. In DNA, the CDR3 is TGTGCCAGCAGCTTGTTTTCCGGGACAGATTACGAGCAGTACTTC. The genes are TRBV5-4 and TRBJ2-7, with TRBD1 identical over 7 bases. V lost 1 base to trimming and J lost 4 bases; unmatched junction nucleotides: 8. Germline CDR1 and CDR2: SGHNT and YYREEE (reference sequence). The CDR3 contains 15 residues.

This clone was found once. V usage is TRBV18 and J usage is TRBJ1-2, with 7 bases matching TRBD1. The ends lost 2 bases at V and 2 bases at J; junction bases unmatched: 11. The CDR3 has 17 residues. Germline CDR1 is KGHSH and CDR2 is LQKENI. The CDR3 spells CASSPLGTGTANYGYTF. In DNA form, the CDR3 reads TGTGCCAGCTCACCATTAGGGACCGGGACAGCAAACTATGGCTACACCTTC.

J is TRBJ2-7 and V is TRBV7-8; no clear D. V was cut by 5 bases and J by 3 bases, with 14 bases left in between. In germline, CDR1 is SGHVS, CDR2 FQNEAQ. This CDR3 comprises 14 residues. For the CDR3, the DNA is TGTGCCAGCAGCCTCCTCAGTTCAAGCTACGAGCAGTACTTC. Translated, it gives CASSLLSSSYEQYF. Full variable domain (outside the CDR3, taken from reference TRBV7-8 and TRBJ2-7): GAGVSQSPRYKVAKRGQDVALRCDPISGHVSLFWYQQALGQGPEFLTYFQNEAQLDKSGLPSDRFFAERPEGSVSTLKIQRTQQEDSAVYLCASSLLSSSYEQYFGPGTRLTVT.

The J gene is TRBJ2-2, the V gene TRBV6-1; TRBD2 aligns across 11 bases. V shed 2 bases and J 5 bases; nucleotides not matched to a gene: 10. Per the germline V gene, CDR1 is MNHNS and CDR2 is SASEGT. There are 18 residues in the CDR3. Here the CDR3 reads CASSERGLAGGRTGELFF. CDR3 in DNA: TGTGCCAGCAGTGAAAGGGGTCTAGCGGGAGGTCGGACCGGGGAGCTGTTTTTT.

Worth noting for this clone: Other DNA sequences in the sample encode the same CDR3. The chain links TRBV3-1 (or the pseudogene TRBV3-2) to TRBJ1-5; unclear D gene. Trimming stripped 3 bases from V and 2 bases from J, with 8 bases between. The length of the CDR3 is 14 residues. Germline-derived CDR1 and CDR2 are LGHDT and YNNKEL (reference sequence). This CDR3 reads CASSHRGGNQPQHF. The CDR3 DNA reads as TGTGCCAGCAGCCATCGGGGTGGCAATCAGCCCCAGCATTTT.

The genes are TRBV12-5 and TRBJ2-3, with 16 bases fitting TRBD2. Germline V gene data show CDR1 as LGHNT and CDR2 as FRNRAP. This CDR3 spans 19 amino acids. J gave up 4 bases and V 2 bases, and 9 bases lay outside the gene matches. The CDR3: CASGLTGLAGGPGADTQYF. For the CDR3, the DNA is TGTGCTAGTGGTTTGACGGGACTAGCGGGAGGGCCCGGGGCAGATACGCAGTATTTT.

This chain uses TRBV27 with TRBJ1-5; TRBD1 matches 8 bases. J gave up 0 bases and V 6 bases, and 7 bases lay outside the gene matches. This CDR3 has 16 amino acids. CDR1 and CDR2 from the germline V gene are MNHEY and SMNVEV (reference sequence). CDR3 residues: CASSHTGGVSNQPQHF. CDR3 in DNA: TGTGCCAGCAGCCATACAGGGGGGGTTAGCAATCAGCCCCAGCATTTT.

The chain employs TRBV30 and TRBJ2-7; D gene uncertain. Germline loops: CDR1 GTSNPN, CDR2 SVGIG (reference sequence). V lost 1 base and J lost 1, with 11 bases in between. CDR3 length: 14 amino acids. The DNA of the CDR3 is TGTGCCTGGAGTGAAAACCTAGTTTCCTACGAGCAGTACTTC. It is translated as CAWSENLVSYEQYF.

This clone was observed a single time. This rearrangement joins TRBV6-1 to TRBJ2-1, with D uncertain. The V end was cut by 0 bases, the J end by 4 bases, with 13 bases between. The CDR3 covers 16 residues. CDR1 is MNHNS and CDR2 is SASEGT in the germline V gene. The CDR3 coding sequence is TGTGCCAGCAGTGAAGCGAGGTCTTGGAAATACAATGAGCAGTTCTTC. As protein: CASSEARSWKYNEQFF.

The chain links TRBV6-5 to TRBJ2-7, with D perhaps TRBD2 (5 bases). V lost 6 bases, J lost 2 bases, and 17 bases lay in between. Looked up from germline, CDR1 is MNHEY and CDR2 is SVGAGI. The CDR3 covers 15 residues. The CDR3 DNA is TGTGCCAGCAGCACCTATCGAGGGTTCCCCTACGAGCAGTACTTC. Translating it yields CASSTYRGFPYEQYF.

The chain uses TRBV30 and TRBJ2-5; D gene uncertain. Trimming took off 3 bases at V and 3 bases at J, with 8 bases between the two ends. The CDR3 has 12 amino acids. The germline CDR1 and CDR2 sequences are GTSNPN and SVGIG (reference sequence). Here the CDR3 reads CAWSGGKETQYF. CDR3 bases: TGTGCCTGGAGCGGCGGTAAAGAGACCCAGTACTTC.

This chain connects TRBV10-2 to TRBJ2-7; 7 nucleotides align to TRBD2. The trim removed 4 bases at V and 2 bases at J, leaving 5 bases unmatched. The CDR3 spans 14 residues. CDR1 and CDR2 from the germline V gene are WSHSY and SAAADI. This CDR3 reads CASSARLAAYEQYF. In DNA form, the CDR3 reads TGCGCCAGCAGTGCCCGTCTAGCGGCCTACGAGCAGTACTTC.

V gene TRBV30 combines with J gene TRBJ2-2, with D tentatively TRBD2 (5 bases). The CDR3 extends over 13 amino acids. From germline, CDR1 is GTSNPN and CDR2 SVGIG (reference sequence). Between the trimmed V and J ends, which lost 1 base and 5 bases, there was a span of 8 bases. CDR3 sequence reads: CAWSGGGTGELFF. CDR3 DNA sequence: TGTGCCTGGAGTGGCGGCGGGACCGGGGAGCTGTTTTTT.

The rearrangement uses TRBV9 and TRBJ1-3; a possible D gene is TRBD1 (5 bases). V was trimmed by 3 bases and J by 0 bases, leaving 13 bases between them. The CDR3 extends over 16 amino acids. CDR1 and CDR2 from the germline V gene are SGDLS and YYNGEE. The CDR3 reads CASSEYGHRSGNTIYF. CDR3 bases: TGTGCCAGCAGCGAGTACGGACATCGCTCTGGAAACACCATATATTTT.

This rearrangement joins TRBV4-3 to TRBJ2-2; the D gene is possibly TRBD1 (5 bases). CDR1 LGHNA and CDR2 YSLEER come from the germline V gene. The CDR3 runs to 15 residues. V was shortened by 2 bases and J by 5 bases, with 12 bases between the two germline ends. For the CDR3, the DNA is TGCGCCAGCAGCCAAAGGGCCCCAGGGACCGGGGAGCTGTTTTTT. Translation gives CASSQRAPGTGELFF.

This chain uses TRBV30 with TRBJ2-2, with no clear D. The ends were cut back, 2 bases at V and 3 bases at J, with 7 bases in the middle. CDR1 GTSNPN and CDR2 SVGIG come from the germline V gene (reference sequence). The CDR3 consists of 13 residues. CDR3 residues: CAWSRQYTGELFF. The CDR3 DNA reads TGTGCCTGGAGTAGACAATACACCGGGGAGCTGTTTTTT.

Written as DNA, the CDR3 is TGCAGTGCCGAAAGGAGCACTGAAGCTTTCTTT. Encoded protein: CSAERSTEAFF. The V gene is TRBV20-1, the J gene TRBJ1-1; no reliable D call. CDR1 and CDR2 from the germline V gene are DFQATT and SNEGSKA (reference sequence). The ends were cut back, 6 bases at V and 4 bases at J, with 9 bases in the middle. CDR3 size: 11 residues.

The count of this clone is one. V is TRBV7-2 and J is TRBJ2-1; tentative D call: TRBD2 (6 bases). CDR3 length: 14 amino acids. Germline CDR1 SGHTA, CDR2 FQGNSA. Trimming took 5 bases from V and 5 from J, leaving 13 bases between them. The CDR3 DNA reads TGTGCCAGCAGCCCCCGGGACTTCCACAATGAGCAGTTCTTC. Its translation is CASSPRDFHNEQFF.

V gene TRBV4-3 combines with J gene TRBJ1-6, with D uncertain. The V and J ends lost 0 bases and 5 bases respectively, with 14 bases between them. The CDR3 totals 17 residues. Per germline, CDR1 LGHNA and CDR2 YSLEER. Here the CDR3 DNA reads TGCGCCAGCAGCCAAGAACGCGCGGAAGGTGATAATTCACCCCTCCACTTT. Translating it yields CASSQERAEGDNSPLHF.

The chain recombines TRBV6-5 with TRBJ2-7; no clear D. This CDR3 has 12 residues. CDR1 is MNHEY, CDR2 SVGAGI, per germline. Trimming took 6 bases from V and 4 from J, leaving 10 bases between them. The CDR3 sequence: CASRRPNYEQYF. CDR3 nucleotide sequence: TGTGCCAGCAGGAGGCCCAATTACGAGCAGTACTTC.